Following are 9 T cell receptor beta chains from one sample sequenced in a study of identifying expanded T cells in peripheral blood. Clones were read by immunoSEQ multiplex PCR, and TCRdb kept only the in-frame ones, dropping some. The table lists 80,000 to 90,000 clones, approximately 89% of them singletons. Sequenced sample: blood. These receptors came from a person aged 18-70 years in good health.

The chain has TRBV19 and TRBJ2-7; D is uncertain. V was shortened by 6 bases and J by 1 base, with 13 bases between the two germline ends. From germline, CDR1 is LNHDA and CDR2 SQIVND (reference sequence). The CDR3 is 14 amino acids. CDR3 nucleotides: TGTGCCAGTAGGTACGGGTCCTCATCCTACGAGCAGTACTTC. As protein: CASRYGSSSYEQYF.

The chain uses TRBV5-1 and TRBJ1-2; 8 bases are shared with TRBD1. With V trimmed by 0 bases and J by 6 bases, 4 bases remained unmatched. Germline CDR1 reads SGHRS; CDR2 reads YFSETQ. The CDR3 has 14 residues. This CDR3 reads CASSLVGQGDGYTF. CDR3 coding DNA: TGCGCCAGCAGCTTGGTTGGACAGGGCGATGGCTACACCTTC.

J is TRBJ2-1 and V is TRBV19, with TRBD2 matching 8 bases. This CDR3 has 16 amino acids. J lost 12 bases, V lost 2 bases, and 15 bases had no gene match. From germline, CDR1 is LNHDA and CDR2 SQIVND (reference sequence). The CDR3 spells CASSITAAGAPSAQFF. DNA for the CDR3: TGTGCCAGTAGTATAACGGCAGCGGGGGCCCCGTCGGCGCAGTTCTTC.

This clone was seen a single time. The rearrangement uses TRBV7-2 and TRBJ1-1, with D unresolved. Germline V gene lookup returns CDR1 SGHTA and CDR2 FQGNSA. CDR3 size: 12 residues. Trimming removed 1 base at V and 5 bases at J, with 5 bases between. The CDR3: CASSLGSTEAFF. CDR3 sequence (DNA): TGTGCCAGCAGCTTAGGGTCTACTGAAGCTTTCTTT.

V and J are TRBV7-8 and TRBJ2-5; the D is unclear. Trimming removed 5 bases at V and 1 base at J, with 11 bases between. CDR1 SGHVS and CDR2 FQNEAQ come from the germline V gene. The CDR3 is 14 residues long. The CDR3 DNA sequence: TGTGCCAGCAGCCCGATGGGGTTCCAAGAGACCCAGTACTTC. Encoded protein: CASSPMGFQETQYF. The variable domain in full, completed from reference TRBV7-8 and TRBJ2-5, reads GAGVSQSPRYKVAKRGQDVALRCDPISGHVSLFWYQQALGQGPEFLTYFQNEAQLDKSGLPSDRFFAERPEGSVSTLKIQRTQQEDSAVYLCASSPMGFQETQYFGPGTRLLVL.

In regard to this clone: The sample carries other DNA sequences with the same CDR3. V usage is TRBV29-1 and J usage is TRBJ2-3, with D perhaps matching TRBD2 (7 bases). The CDR3 totals 15 residues. Trimming cost V 2 bases and J 3 bases, with 15 bases left between them. In germline, CDR1 is SQVTM, CDR2 ANQGSEA. The CDR3: CSVERGAVGTDTQYF. DNA for the CDR3: TGCAGCGTTGAACGGGGGGCGGTGGGTACAGATACGCAGTATTTT.

By its share, this clone is large. This chain uses TRBV7-6 with TRBJ2-3, with 9 bases aligning to TRBD2. The CDR3 loop spans 15 amino acids. Germline assignment: CDR1 SGHVS and CDR2 FNYEAQ. After removal of 5 bases from V and 9 bases from J, the junction contained 12 bases not matched to a gene. CDR3 sequence: CASSRLAGSKETQYF. The CDR3 nucleotides are TGTGCCAGCAGCCGCCTAGCGGGGTCAAAGGAAACGCAGTATTTT.

This chain links TRBV10-3 with TRBJ1-1; D is unclear. The CDR3 is 14 amino acids. Trimming left V 2 bases short and J 0 bases short, with 7 bases between. Germline CDR1 ENHRY, CDR2 SYGVKD. DNA for the CDR3: TGTGCCATCAGTGAGATGGGGATGAACACTGAAGCTTTCTTT. Protein sequence: CAISEMGMNTEAFF.

The chain joins TRBV11-3 to TRBJ2-1; D might be TRBD2 (5 bases). From germline, CDR1 is SGHNT and CDR2 YENEEA. Trimming took off 4 bases at V and 8 bases at J, with 12 bases between the two ends. The CDR3 has 13 amino acids. CDR3 bases: TGTGCCAGCAGCTCCCCGGCGGGCGATGAGCAGTTCTTC. Translating it yields CASSSPAGDEQFF. The full variable domain, with the rest looked up from reference TRBV11-3 and TRBJ2-1, is EAGVVQSPRYKIIEKKQPVAFWCNPISGHNTLYWYLQNLGQGPELLIRYENEEAVDDSQLPKDRFSAERLKGVDSTLKIQPAELGDSAVYLCASSSPAGDEQFFGPGTRLTVL.